The 12 T cell receptor beta chains reported below all come from one sample, sequenced in a study of early T cells in non-severe SARS-CoV-2 infection. From the 5' RACE reads, TCRdb called clonotypes with MiXCR, one entry per CDR3 protein. Among 55,000 to 75,000 distinct CDR3 sequences listed, approximately 7.7% were seen once. Sequencing used whole blood. Every receptor here comes from an adult who was a healthcare worker with PCR-confirmed SARS-CoV-2 infection or an uninfected control (not recorded which).

This clonotype was detected a few times. The chain couples TRBV19 to TRBJ2-6, with D hard to call. In germline, CDR1 is LNHDA, CDR2 SQIVND (reference sequence). Deletions cut 3 bases from V and 3 bases from J, with 6 bases between. The CDR3 loop spans 14 amino acids. The CDR3 nucleotides read TGTGCCAGTAGTATGTTTAGTGGGGCCAACGTCCTGACTTTC. Translation: CASSMFSGANVLTF.

This clonotype was recorded many times. CDR3 amino acids: CASSLRPYEQYF. The CDR3, as DNA: TGTGCCAGCAGCTTACGTCCCTACGAGCAGTACTTC. The rearrangement uses TRBV11-2 and TRBJ2-7, with D unresolved. Trimming pared 2 bases from V and 2 bases from J, leaving 4 bases between. Germline V gene sequence: CDR1 SGHAT, CDR2 FQNNGV. The CDR3 totals 12 residues.

This clonotype was counted only a few times. The rearrangement links TRBV2 to TRBJ2-1, with 10 bases identical to TRBD2. Germline V gene data show CDR1 as SNHLY and CDR2 as FYNNEI. Trimming at V came to 4 bases and at J to 5 bases, leaving 8 bases not matched to a gene. This CDR3 comprises 16 residues. CDR3 residues: CASSGKRTSGDNEQFF. Written as DNA, the CDR3 is TGTGCCAGCAGTGGTAAACGAACTAGCGGGGACAATGAGCAGTTCTTC.

This clonotype has ten or more counts. An end of the junction differs from the germline gene, which may be a read error. V and J are TRBV2 and TRBJ2-7; 10 nucleotides match TRBD2. Germline V CDR1 and CDR2: SNHLY, FYNNEI. The CDR3 is made up of 15 amino acids. In nucleotides, the CDR3 is TGTGCCAGCAGAGAAGGCCTAGCGGGGGATGACGAGCAGTACTTC. Translation: CASREGLAGDDEQYF.

This clonotype showed up many times. The J gene is TRBJ1-3, the V gene TRBV5-1, with D uncertain. The germline V gene has CDR1 SGHRS and CDR2 YFSETQ. V was trimmed by 4 bases and J by 0 bases, leaving 8 bases between them. This CDR3 is 14 amino acids long. This CDR3 reads CASSNSYSGNTIYF. DNA for the CDR3: TGCGCCAGCAGCAACAGCTACTCTGGAAACACCATATATTTT.

This clonotype was detected only a few times. The chain carries TRBV6-1 and TRBJ2-7; TRBD1 is a possible D gene (5 bases). V gave up 3 bases and J gave up 11 bases, with 14 bases separating them. Germline loops: CDR1 MNHNS, CDR2 SASEGT. This CDR3 has 12 residues. CDR3 nucleotide sequence: TGTGCCAGCAGTGACGAAGGCAGGGTCGAGTACTTC. Protein: CASSDEGRVEYF.

CDR3 protein: CSAPAGTGVDTQYF. CDR3 nucleotide sequence: TGCAGTGCTCCGGCCGGGACAGGGGTGGATACGCAGTATTTT. The chain is built from TRBV20-1 and TRBJ2-3; 10 nucleotides line up with TRBD1. The CDR3 totals 14 residues. Germline V gene data show CDR1 as DFQATT and CDR2 as SNEGSKA (reference sequence). After removal of 5 bases from V and 6 bases from J, the junction contained 8 bases not matched to a gene.

This clonotype was seen more than once but under ten times. This sequence joins TRBV5-1 and TRBJ2-5; weak D call: TRBD1 (5 bases). V gave up 3 bases and J gave up 5 bases, with 17 bases separating them. CDR3 length: 15 amino acids. CDR1 is SGHRS, CDR2 YFSETQ, per germline. Here the CDR3 DNA reads TGCGCCAGCAGCTACGGTCGGACAAGCGTCGAGACCCAGTACTTC. Its translation: CASSYGRTSVETQYF.

The rearrangement joins TRBV5-1 to TRBJ1-6; a weak D match, TRBD1 (5 bases). CDR3 length: 15 amino acids. The germline gives CDR1 SGHRS, CDR2 YFSETQ. The V end lost 0 bases, the J end lost 9 bases, and 13 bases lay between the germline ends. The CDR3 nucleotides are TGCGCCAGCAGCTTGGGAGGGGCCAAGGGTTCACCCCTCCACTTT. Protein sequence: CASSLGGAKGSPLHF.

This clonotype has a count of ten or more. V usage is TRBV5-1 and J usage is TRBJ2-3; unclear D gene. V shed 1 base and J shed 13 bases, with 13 bases lying between them. CDR1 is SGHRS and CDR2 is YFSETQ in the germline V gene. The CDR3 sequence is 12 residues long. The CDR3 region is CASSLSGLEEYF. The CDR3 bases are TGCGCCAGCAGCTTGTCCGGGCTAGAGGAGTATTTT. The full variable domain, completed using reference TRBV5-1 and TRBJ2-3, is KAGVTQTPRYLIKTRGQQVTLSCSPISGHRSVSWYQQTPGQGLQFLFEYFSETQRNKGNFPGRFSGRQFSNSRSEMNVSTLELGDSALYLCASSLSGLEEYFGPGTRLTVL.

This sequence joins TRBV5-1 and TRBJ2-7; D possibly corresponds to TRBD1 (5 bases). The CDR3 contains 13 residues. The germline gives CDR1 SGHRS, CDR2 YFSETQ. V was cut by 0 bases and J by 6 bases, with 10 bases left in between. The CDR3 bases are TGCGCCAGCAGCTTGGAGACAGCCGGCGAGCAGTACTTC. Encoded protein: CASSLETAGEQYF.

This clonotype was counted many times. The chain couples TRBV7-9 to TRBJ1-1, with D maybe TRBD1 (5 bases). The V end was cut by 6 bases, the J end by 4 bases, with 12 bases between. Germline loops: CDR1 SEHNR, CDR2 FQNEAQ (reference sequence). The CDR3 length is 13 residues. The CDR3 DNA sequence: TGTGCCAGCAGGGCGGGGGGAAGCACTGAAGCTTTCTTT. It specifies CASRAGGSTEAFF.